This T cell receptor beta chain was sequenced in a study of OX40 agonist ivuxolimab in advanced cancers. V was pared by 5 bases and J by 0 bases, with 4 bases of the junction left unmatched. From germline, CDR1 is LNHDA and CDR2 SQIVND (reference sequence). This CDR3 region has 14 residues. As to this clone: The antigen remains undetermined.

Assay used: immunoSEQ multiplex PCR; TCRdb lists only in-frame clones, some missing. The data hold tens of thousands of clones, with 80% to 90% observed a single time. Study-level results: Averaged across samples, CD8+ T cells carried more expanded clones than CD4+ did.

The chain recombines TRBV19 with TRBJ2-7; the match to TRBD2 covers 7 bases. This sequence originates from an adult with an advanced solid tumor such as melanoma, head and neck, liver or kidney cancer. The sample consisted of CD4+ or CD8+ T cells sorted from blood, taken in a trial of the OX40 agonist ivuxolimab. This CDR3 reads CASSWGGSSYEQYF. For the CDR3, the DNA is TGTGCCAGTAGTTGGGGAGGGAGCTCCTACGAGCAGTACTTC. Full variable domain (remainder filled in from reference TRBV19 and TRBJ2-7): DGGITQSPKYLFRKEGQNVTLSCEQNLNHDAMYWYRQDPGQGLRLIYYSQIVNDFQKGDIAEGYSVSREKKESFPLTVTSAQKNPTAFYLCASSWGGSSYEQYFGPGTRLTVT.